The TCR beta chain under discussion was sequenced for a study of identifying expanded T cells in peripheral blood. The germline V and J ends were trimmed by 2 bases and 2 bases, with 12 bases remaining between them. The CDR3 has 15 amino acids. Germline CDR1 MNHNY, CDR2 SVGAGI (reference sequence). General study findings and limits: Over around two and four weeks, about 17 and 20 clones changed, versus approximately 1.2 between replicates.

During the collection period, no donor immune events like infections were recorded. This clone appeared a single time. The antigen is unknown. Produced via immunoSEQ multiplex PCR; TCRdb's table is partial and in-frame only. Of roughly 86,000 clones listed, about 85% are singletons. The chain is built from TRBV6-6 and TRBJ1-1; TRBD1 is a possible D gene (5 bases). The sequencing sample was made of blood. This TCR was sampled from a person aged 18 to 75 in good health. CDR3 amino acids: CASSYRWDGNTEAFF. CDR3 in DNA: TGTGCCAGCAGTTACCGTTGGGACGGTAACACTGAAGCTTTCTTT.